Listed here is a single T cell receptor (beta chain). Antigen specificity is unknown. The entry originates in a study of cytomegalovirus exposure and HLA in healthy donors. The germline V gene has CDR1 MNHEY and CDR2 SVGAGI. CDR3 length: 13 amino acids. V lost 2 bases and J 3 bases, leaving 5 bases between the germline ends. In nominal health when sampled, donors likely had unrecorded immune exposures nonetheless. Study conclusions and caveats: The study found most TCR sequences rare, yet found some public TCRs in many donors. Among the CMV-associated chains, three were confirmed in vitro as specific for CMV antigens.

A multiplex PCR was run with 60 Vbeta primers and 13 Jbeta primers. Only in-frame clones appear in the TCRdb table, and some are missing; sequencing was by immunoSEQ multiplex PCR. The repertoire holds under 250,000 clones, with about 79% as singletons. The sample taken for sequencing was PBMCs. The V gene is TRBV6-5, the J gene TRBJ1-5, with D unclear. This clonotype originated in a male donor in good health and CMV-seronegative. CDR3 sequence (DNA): TGTGCCAGCAGTTACGAGCACAATCAGCCCCAGCATTTT. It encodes CASSYEHNQPQHF.